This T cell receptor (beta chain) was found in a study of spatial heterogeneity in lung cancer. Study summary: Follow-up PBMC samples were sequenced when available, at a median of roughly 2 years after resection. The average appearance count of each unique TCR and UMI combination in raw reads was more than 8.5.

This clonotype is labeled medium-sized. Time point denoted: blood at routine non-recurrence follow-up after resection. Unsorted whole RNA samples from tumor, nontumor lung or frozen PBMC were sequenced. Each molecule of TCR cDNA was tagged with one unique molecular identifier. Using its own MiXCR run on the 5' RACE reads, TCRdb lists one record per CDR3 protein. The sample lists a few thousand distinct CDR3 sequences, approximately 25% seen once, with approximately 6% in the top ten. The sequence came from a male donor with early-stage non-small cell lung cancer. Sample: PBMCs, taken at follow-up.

DNA for the CDR3: TGCGCCAGCAGCCAAGAGGGACTTGTTAATGAAAAACTGTTTTTT. It encodes CASSQEGLVNEKLFF. This chain connects TRBV4-1 to TRBJ1-4, with D possibly matching TRBD1 (5 bases). The germline CDR1 and CDR2 sequences are MGHRA and YSYEKL. V lost 0 bases and J 4 bases, leaving 9 bases between the germline ends. CDR3 size: 15 residues.